Following are 17 T cell receptor beta chains from one sample sequenced in a study of patients and donors after allogeneic stem cell transplantation. TCRdb analysed the RT-PCR reads with MiXCR anew, one entry per CDR3 protein. Of roughly 940,000 distinct CDR3 sequences in the sample, more than 15% were seen once. Sequencing used blood, either unsorted or a sorted T cell fraction (not recorded which). These receptor sequences come from a human donor who was either an allogeneic HSCT recipient or a stem cell or donor lymphocyte infusion donor (not recorded which). It is not recorded whose cells these are; they may come from a transplant donor.

This clonotype has a count of ten or more. The gene calls are TRBV12-3 or TRBV12-4 and TRBJ2-3; TRBD2 matches 13 bases. J lost 3 bases, V lost 4 bases, and 4 bases had no gene match. CDR3 length: 16 amino acids. In DNA form, the CDR3 reads TGTGCCAGCAGTTCTCCGGGACTAGCGGGAACAGATACGCAGTATTTT. Amino acid sequence: CASSSPGLAGTDTQYF.

The V and J genes are TRBV2 and TRBJ1-1; D ambiguous. V was clipped by 4 bases and J by 1 base, with 7 bases between them. The CDR3 is 13 residues long. Germline V gene sequence: CDR1 SNHLY, CDR2 FYNNEI. The CDR3 region is CASSARENTEAFF. CDR3 DNA: TGTGCCAGCAGTGCCCGGGAGAACACTGAAGCTTTCTTT.

This sequence joins TRBV7-2 and TRBJ1-3, with D possibly being TRBD1 (6 bases). Per the germline V gene, CDR1 is SGHTA and CDR2 is FQGNSA. The CDR3 totals 15 residues. Trimming stripped 4 bases from V and 5 bases from J, with 15 bases between. The CDR3 nucleotides read TGTGCCAGCAGCTCCCAACAGGGCTTCCGAAACACCATATATTTT. Translating it yields CASSSQQGFRNTIYF.

The chain couples TRBV5-5 to TRBJ2-7; perhaps TRBD2 as D (6 bases). The V gene lost 1 base and the J gene lost 3 bases, with 17 bases spanning the gap. The CDR3 runs 16 residues. The V gene's germline CDR1 is SGHKS and CDR2 YYEKEE (reference sequence). The CDR3 loop reads CASSLFPGLVDYEQYF. In DNA, the CDR3 is TGTGCCAGCAGCTTGTTCCCGGGACTCGTTGACTACGAGCAGTACTTC.

The V and J genes are TRBV5-1 and TRBJ2-5, with 10 nucleotides matching TRBD2. The J segment lost 2 bases and the V segment lost 1 base, leaving 11 bases of the junction unmatched. Germline V gene sequence: CDR1 SGHRS, CDR2 YFSETQ. The CDR3 runs 18 residues. This CDR3 reads CASSLSWRAGGPQETQYF. The DNA of the CDR3 is TGCGCCAGCAGCTTGTCCTGGAGAGCGGGAGGGCCTCAAGAGACCCAGTACTTC.

The V and J genes are TRBV4-1 and TRBJ1-4; D remains ambiguous. V dropped 5 bases and J dropped 3 bases, with 19 bases sitting between them. CDR3 size: 17 residues. In germline, CDR1 is MGHRA, CDR2 YSYEKL. The CDR3, as DNA: TGCGCCAGCAGCTTCCTATTCGGAGCACGTTCTAATGAAAAACTGTTTTTT. This encodes CASSFLFGARSNEKLFF.

The gene calls are TRBV13 and TRBJ2-7; 7 positions match TRBD2. The CDR3 is made up of 14 amino acids. With 5 bases clipped from V and 3 bases from J, the junction kept 7 bases outside the gene matches. The V gene's germline CDR1 is PRHDT and CDR2 FYEKMQ (reference sequence). The CDR3 region is CASSQLGTNYEQYF. Written as DNA, the CDR3 is TGTGCCAGCAGCCAACTCGGGACTAACTACGAGCAGTACTTC.

This clonotype showed up just a few times. The V gene is TRBV15, the J gene TRBJ1-3, with D uncertain. The CDR3 has 14 amino acids. Germline V gene lookup returns CDR1 LNHNV and CDR2 YYDKDF (reference sequence). The V gene lost 0 bases and the J gene lost 11 bases, with 14 bases spanning the gap. CDR3 loop: CATSRERSGNPIYF. Written as DNA, the CDR3 is TGTGCCACCAGCAGAGAAAGGTCTGGGAACCCCATATATTTT.

The CDR3 DNA is TGTGCCAGCAGTGTACGGAGCACCGGGGAGCTGTTTTTT. It translates to CASSVRSTGELFF. The chain recombines TRBV12-3 or TRBV12-4 with TRBJ2-2, with D unresolved. Trimming took 5 bases from V and 4 from J, leaving 8 bases between them. This CDR3 has 13 amino acids.

The chain uses TRBV15 and TRBJ1-1; the D is unclear. The CDR3 sequence is 13 residues long. In germline, CDR1 is LNHNV, CDR2 YYDKDF (reference sequence). V lost 1 base and J 5 bases, leaving 8 bases between the germline ends. The DNA of the CDR3 is TGTGCCACCAGCAGAGCCCCGGGTACTGAAGCTTTCTTT. Amino acids: CATSRAPGTEAFF.

The chain combines TRBV15 with TRBJ2-1; 10 nucleotides agree with TRBD2. The V gene end was trimmed by 0 bases and the J gene end by 2 bases; junction bases not matched to a gene: 13. CDR3 size: 20 residues. Germline V gene lookup returns CDR1 LNHNV and CDR2 YYDKDF (reference sequence). The CDR3 reads CATSRDWVAGGRFTYNEQFF. For the CDR3, the DNA is TGTGCCACCAGCAGAGATTGGGTAGCGGGGGGCCGATTCACCTACAATGAGCAGTTCTTC.

The chain has TRBV7-8 and TRBJ2-7; 12 bases agree with TRBD1. The CDR3 has 17 residues. Per the germline V gene, CDR1 is SGHVS and CDR2 is FQNEAQ. J was trimmed by 1 base and V by 2 bases; bases with no gene match: 6. The CDR3 DNA reads as TGTGCCAGCAGCTTAAAATGGGACAGGGGGCCTTCCTACGAGCAGTACTTC. It translates to CASSLKWDRGPSYEQYF. The full variable domain, in which reference TRBV7-8 and TRBJ2-7 provide the parts outside the CDR3, is GAGVSQSPRYKVAKRGQDVALRCDPISGHVSLFWYQQALGQGPEFLTYFQNEAQLDKSGLPSDRFFAERPEGSVSTLKIQRTQQEDSAVYLCASSLKWDRGPSYEQYFGPGTRLTVT.

The genes are TRBV15 and TRBJ2-5; D may be TRBD1 or TRBD2 (5 bases each). The germline CDR1 and CDR2 sequences are LNHNV and YYDKDF (reference sequence). The V and J ends lost 0 bases and 6 bases respectively, with 20 bases between them. This CDR3 spans 17 amino acids. The CDR3 region has the DNA TGTGCCACCAGCAGAGATGGGAGTGGCAGGGATGGCCAGACCCAGTACTTC. It is translated as CATSRDGSGRDGQTQYF.

This clonotype was counted between two and nine times. This rearrangement joins TRBV25-1 to TRBJ2-7; 9 bases align to TRBD1. Losses at the gene ends were 8 bases for V and 4 bases for J; bases not matched to a gene: 9. The germline V gene encodes CDR1 MGHDK and CDR2 SYGVNS. CDR3 size: 14 residues. CDR3 sequence: CASLAGQGTYEQYF. Written as DNA, the CDR3 is TGTGCCAGCCTGGCGGGACAGGGTACGTACGAGCAGTACTTC.

This clonotype was counted at least ten times. CDR3 in amino acids: CASSFTLSAQGSPLHF. CDR3 DNA sequence: TGTGCCAGCAGTTTCACTTTGAGCGCACAGGGTTCACCCCTCCACTTT. The V gene is TRBV7-2, the J gene TRBJ1-6, with D possibly being TRBD1 (6 bases). V lost 6 bases to trimming and J lost 9 bases, with 21 bases between them. The CDR3 consists of 16 residues. Germline CDR1 SGHTA, CDR2 FQGNSA. Looking up the rest from reference TRBV7-2 and TRBJ1-6 gives the full variable domain: GAGVSQSPSNKVTEKGKDVELRCDPISGHTALYWYRQSLGQGLEFLIYFQGNSAPDKSGLPSDRFSAERTGGSVSTLTIQRTQQEDSAVYLCASSFTLSAQGSPLHFGNGTRLTVT.

In its sample, this clonotype was seen a few times. The V and J genes are TRBV20-1 and TRBJ2-7; D remains ambiguous. V was shortened by 5 bases and J by 0 bases, with 11 bases between the two germline ends. Germline-derived CDR1 and CDR2 are DFQATT and SNEGSKA (reference sequence). This CDR3 comprises 13 residues. The CDR3 sequence is CSAAPDGSYEQYF. DNA for the CDR3: TGCAGTGCTGCCCCGGACGGCTCCTACGAGCAGTACTTC.

This clonotype came up a few times. V gene TRBV5-6 combines with J gene TRBJ2-3; D is ambiguous. V lost 2 bases and J 6 bases, leaving 13 bases between the germline ends. The CDR3 spans 14 residues. CDR1 and CDR2 from the germline V gene are SGHDT and YYEEEE. DNA of the CDR3: TGTGCCAGCAGCTTCAGTCCCCTTGGGGATACGCAGTATTTT. It codes for CASSFSPLGDTQYF.